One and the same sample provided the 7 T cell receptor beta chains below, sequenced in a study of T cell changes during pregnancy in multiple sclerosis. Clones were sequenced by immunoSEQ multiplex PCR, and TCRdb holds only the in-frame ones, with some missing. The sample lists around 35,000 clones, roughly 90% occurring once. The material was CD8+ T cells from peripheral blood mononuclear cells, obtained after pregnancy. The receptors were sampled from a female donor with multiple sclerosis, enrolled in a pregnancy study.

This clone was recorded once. CDR3 nucleotides: TGCAGCGGTGGGACAGGCATCGAAAAACTGTTTTTT. This codes for CSGGTGIEKLFF. V usage is TRBV29-1 and J usage is TRBJ1-4; the match to TRBD1 covers 8 bases. The CDR3 totals 12 residues. Germline V gives CDR1 SQVTM, CDR2 ANQGSEA. The trim removed 7 bases at V and 8 bases at J, leaving 6 bases unmatched.

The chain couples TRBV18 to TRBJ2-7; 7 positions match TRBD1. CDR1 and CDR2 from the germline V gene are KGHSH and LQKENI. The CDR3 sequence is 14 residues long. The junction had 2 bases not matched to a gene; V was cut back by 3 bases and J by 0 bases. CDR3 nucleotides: TGTGCCAGCTCACCGGACAGGTTCTCCTACGAGCAGTACTTC. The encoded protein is CASSPDRFSYEQYF.

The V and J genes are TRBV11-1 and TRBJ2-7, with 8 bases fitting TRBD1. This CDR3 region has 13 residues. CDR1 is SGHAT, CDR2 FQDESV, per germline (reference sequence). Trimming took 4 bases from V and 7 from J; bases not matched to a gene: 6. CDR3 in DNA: TGTGCCAGCAGCTCGCAGGGGGCTTGGGAGCAGTACTTC. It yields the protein CASSSQGAWEQYF.

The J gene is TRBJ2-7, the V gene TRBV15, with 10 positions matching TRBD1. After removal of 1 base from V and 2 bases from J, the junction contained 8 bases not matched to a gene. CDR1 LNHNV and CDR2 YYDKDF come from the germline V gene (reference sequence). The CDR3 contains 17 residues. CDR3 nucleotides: TGTGCCACCAGCAGAGGAGACAGGGGGCCGCTAACCTACGAGCAGTACTTC. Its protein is CATSRGDRGPLTYEQYF.

CDR3 sequence reads: CASSLGWAGELFF. As DNA, the CDR3 is TGTGCCAGCAGCTTGGGCTGGGCCGGGGAGCTGTTTTTT. V gene TRBV7-6 combines with J gene TRBJ2-2; D call uncertain. CDR3 size: 13 residues. V was cut by 3 bases and J by 6 bases, with 8 bases left in between. Germline values: CDR1 SGHVS, CDR2 FNYEAQ.

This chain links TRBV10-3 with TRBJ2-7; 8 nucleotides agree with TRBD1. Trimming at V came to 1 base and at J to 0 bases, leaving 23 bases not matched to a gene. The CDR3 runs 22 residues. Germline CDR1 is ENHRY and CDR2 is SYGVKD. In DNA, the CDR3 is TGTGCCATCAGTGAGTGGGTTTTAATACTGGACAGGGCCAAAAAATCCTCCTACGAGCAGTACTTC. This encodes CAISEWVLILDRAKKSSYEQYF.

The CDR3, as DNA: TGTGCCAGCAGCCTAAGACAGGGGGATGGCTACACCTTC. Translation gives CASSLRQGDGYTF. The rearrangement joins TRBV11-2 to TRBJ1-2; 9 bases are a match to TRBD1. Germline CDR1 is SGHAT and CDR2 is FQNNGV. This CDR3 has 13 amino acids. V was pared by 5 bases and J by 6 bases, with 4 bases of the junction left unmatched.